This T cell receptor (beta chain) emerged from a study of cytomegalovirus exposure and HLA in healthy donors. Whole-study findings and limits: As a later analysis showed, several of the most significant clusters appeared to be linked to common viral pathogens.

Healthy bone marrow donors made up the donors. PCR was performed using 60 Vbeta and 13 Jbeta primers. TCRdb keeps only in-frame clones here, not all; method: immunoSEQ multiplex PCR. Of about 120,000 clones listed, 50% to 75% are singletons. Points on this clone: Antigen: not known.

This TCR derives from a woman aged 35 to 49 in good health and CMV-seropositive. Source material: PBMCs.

The DNA for the CDR3 is TGTGCTAGTGGTTTGGTACGGGCAACTAGCGGGGGCCGTAGCTCCTACAATGAGCAGTTCTTC. It translates to CASGLVRATSGGRSSYNEQFF. J is TRBJ2-1 and V is TRBV12-5, with TRBD2 identical over 11 bases. Germline V lookup: CDR1 LGHNT, CDR2 FRNRAP. This CDR3 has 21 amino acids. Trimming removed 0 bases from V and 0 bases from J; junction bases left unmatched: 13.